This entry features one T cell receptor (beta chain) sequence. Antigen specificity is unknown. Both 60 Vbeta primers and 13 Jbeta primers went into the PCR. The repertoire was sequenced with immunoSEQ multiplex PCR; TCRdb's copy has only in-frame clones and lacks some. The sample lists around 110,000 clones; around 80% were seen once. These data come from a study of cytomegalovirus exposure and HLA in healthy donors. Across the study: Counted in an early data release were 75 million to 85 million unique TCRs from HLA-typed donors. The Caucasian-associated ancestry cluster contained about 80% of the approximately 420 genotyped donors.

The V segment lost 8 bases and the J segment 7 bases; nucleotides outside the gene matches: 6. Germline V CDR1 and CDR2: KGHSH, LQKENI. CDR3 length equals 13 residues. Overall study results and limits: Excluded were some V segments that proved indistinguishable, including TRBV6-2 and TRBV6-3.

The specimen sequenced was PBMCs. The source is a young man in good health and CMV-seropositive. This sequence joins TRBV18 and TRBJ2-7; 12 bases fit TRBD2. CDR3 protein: CASLAGGPGEQYF. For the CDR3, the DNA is TGTGCCAGCCTAGCGGGAGGGCCTGGGGAGCAGTACTTC.